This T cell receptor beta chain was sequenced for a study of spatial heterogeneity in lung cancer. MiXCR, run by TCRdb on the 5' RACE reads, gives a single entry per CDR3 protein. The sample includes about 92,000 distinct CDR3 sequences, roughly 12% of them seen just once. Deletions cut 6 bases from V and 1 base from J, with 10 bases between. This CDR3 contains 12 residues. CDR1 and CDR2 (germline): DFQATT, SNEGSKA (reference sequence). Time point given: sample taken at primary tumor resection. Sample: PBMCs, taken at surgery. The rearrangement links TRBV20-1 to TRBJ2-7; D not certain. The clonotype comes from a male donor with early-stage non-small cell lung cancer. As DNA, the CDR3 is TGCAGTGCCCCGTCTGGATCCTACGAGCAGTACTTC. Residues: CSAPSGSYEQYF.